This entry is about one TCR beta chain. As yet, its antigen is unknown. The junction differs from germline at one of its ends, possibly a read error. Germline lookup yields CDR1 SEHNR and CDR2 FQNEAQ (reference sequence). The length of the CDR3 is 12 residues. CD8 cells classed as naive were CD45RO-negative and positively selected for CCR7, excluding terminally differentiated effector memory CD45RA+ cells. The data belong to a study of shared clonotypes between healthy human individuals. Using immunoSEQ multiplex PCR, the repertoire was profiled, and TCRdb retains in-frame clones only, with some absent. In the table there are a few million clones, 85% to 95% of which are singletons. General study points: Blood was the only sampled material, and tissue repertoires likely differ. The study's rarefaction showed incomplete sorted-subset sequencing despite large depth.

This chain connects TRBV7-9 to TRBJ2-1; possible D gene TRBD1, 6 bases. The sample consisted of naive CD8+ T cells from PBMCs. This clonotype was obtained from a man aged 18 to 29 in good health. Some clones in this sample may be carry-over from other donors' samples. CDR3 in amino acids: CASREWDNEQFF. The CDR3 region has the DNA TGTGCCAGCAGGGAATGGGACAACGAGCAGTTCTTC.